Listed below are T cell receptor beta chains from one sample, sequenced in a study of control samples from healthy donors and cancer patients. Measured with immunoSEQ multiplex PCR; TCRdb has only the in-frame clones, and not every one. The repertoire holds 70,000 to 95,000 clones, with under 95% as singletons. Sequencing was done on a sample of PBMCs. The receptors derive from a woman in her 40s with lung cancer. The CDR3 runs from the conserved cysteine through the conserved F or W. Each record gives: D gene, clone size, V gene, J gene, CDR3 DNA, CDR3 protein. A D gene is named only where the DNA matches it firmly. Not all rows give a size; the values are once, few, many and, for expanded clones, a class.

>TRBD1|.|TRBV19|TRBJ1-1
TGTGCCAGTATGACAGGGATCACTGAAGCTTTCTTT
CASMTGITEAFF
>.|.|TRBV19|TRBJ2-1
TGTGCCAGTAGTATAGGCGGGACATTAAATGAGCAGTTCTTC
CASSIGGTLNEQFF
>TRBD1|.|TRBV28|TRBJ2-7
TGTGCCAGCAGTTCTTACAGGACAGGGGTCTACGAGCAGTACTTC
CASSSYRTGVYEQYF
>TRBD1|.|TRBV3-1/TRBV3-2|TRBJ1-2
TGTGCCAGCAGCCCTCACCCGACAGGGGGCTATGGCTACACCTTC
CASSPHPTGGYGYTF
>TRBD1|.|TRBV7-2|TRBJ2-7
TGTGCCAGCAGCCCTCATCAGGGGGCCTACGAGCAGTACTTC
CASSPHQGAYEQYF
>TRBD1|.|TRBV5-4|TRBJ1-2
TGTGCCAGCAGCTTGAAACAGGGGGTTGGCTACACCTTC
CASSLKQGVGYTF
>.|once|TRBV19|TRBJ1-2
TGTGCCAGTAGGATCGATACAGGGACTAACTATGGCTACACCTTC
CASRIDTGTNYGYTF
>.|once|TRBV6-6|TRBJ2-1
TGTGCCAGCAACCCAGGGTCCCGTTCCGTCTACAATGAGCAGTTCTTC
CASNPGSRSVYNEQFF
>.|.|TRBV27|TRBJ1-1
TGTGCCAGCTGCCCGGCCAGGACCGGCGTTAGAGCTTTCTTT
CASCPARTGVRAFF
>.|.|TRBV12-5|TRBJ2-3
TGTGCTAGTGGTTTGGTACCCCTCAAGGCAGATACGCAGTATTTT
CASGLVPLKADTQYF
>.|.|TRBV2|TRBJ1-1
TGTGCCAGCAGTCGACAGAACACTGAAGCTTTCTTT
CASSRQNTEAFF
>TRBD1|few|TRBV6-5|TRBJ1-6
TGTGCCAGCAGTTACTCGGTAACAGGGGGCCGAGCACCCCTCCACTTT
CASSYSVTGGRAPLHF
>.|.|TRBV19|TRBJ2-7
TGTGCCAGTAGTACCAATGCCGGGGGTAGTCCCTACGAGCAGTACTTC
CASSTNAGGSPYEQYF
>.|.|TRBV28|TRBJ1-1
TGTGCCAGCAGGACTCCAAGGAGGGGCGACACTGAAGCTTTCTTT
CASRTPRRGDTEAFF
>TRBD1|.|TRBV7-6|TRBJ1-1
TGTGCCAGCAGCTTAGTTGAAGGGGGCGGCACTGAAGCTTTCTTT
CASSLVEGGGTEAFF
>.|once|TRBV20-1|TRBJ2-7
TGCAGTGCTAGATGGTTCGGCGAGCAGTACTTC
CSARWFGEQYF
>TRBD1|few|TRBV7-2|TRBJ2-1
TGTGCCAGCGGGACAGTTGAGCAGTTCTTC
CASGTVEQFF
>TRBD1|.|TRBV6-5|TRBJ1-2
TGTGCCAGCAGGGGCCGGGACAGCTACAACTATGGCTACACCTTC
CASRGRDSYNYGYTF
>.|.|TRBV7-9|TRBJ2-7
TGTGCCAGCAGCTCCACGGTCGGAAGCCCCTACGAGCAGTACTTC
CASSSTVGSPYEQYF
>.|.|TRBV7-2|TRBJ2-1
TGTGCCAGCAGGTATACGGACAGAGGGTACAATGAGCAGTTCTTC
CASRYTDRGYNEQFF
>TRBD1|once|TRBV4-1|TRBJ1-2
TGCGCCAGCAGCCATATACAGGGGAGCGATGGCTACACCTTC
CASSHIQGSDGYTF
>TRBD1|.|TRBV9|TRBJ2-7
TGTGCCAGCAGTGGGGACAGGGGTCCCTACGAGCAGTACTTC
CASSGDRGPYEQYF
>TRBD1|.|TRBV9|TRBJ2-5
TGTGCCAGCAGCGCATTTGGACAGGAGCAAGAGACCCAGTACTTC
CASSAFGQEQETQYF
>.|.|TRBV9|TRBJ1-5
TGTGCCAGCAGCGTAGACCCAGGAAATCAGCCCCAGCATTTT
CASSVDPGNQPQHF
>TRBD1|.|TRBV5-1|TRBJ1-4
TGCGCCAGCAGCTTAAACAGGGGAGGGGAAAAACTGTTTTTT
CASSLNRGGEKLFF
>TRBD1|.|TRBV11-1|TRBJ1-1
TGTGCCAGCAGCCCGATCCCAGGGGGCCCTGAAGCTTTCTTT
CASSPIPGGPEAFF
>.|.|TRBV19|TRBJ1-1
TGTGCCAGTCGAGCCGGGGCTTACACTGAAGCTTTCTTT
CASRAGAYTEAFF
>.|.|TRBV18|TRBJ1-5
TGTGCCAGCTCACCCGCCGGCAATCAGCCCCAGCATTTT
CASSPAGNQPQHF
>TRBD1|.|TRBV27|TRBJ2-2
TGTGCCAGCAGTTGGGACAGGGTGAGCGGGGAGCTGTTTTTT
CASSWDRVSGELFF
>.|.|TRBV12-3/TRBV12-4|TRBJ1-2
TGTGCCAGCAGACGCAACTATGGCTACACCTTC
CASRRNYGYTF
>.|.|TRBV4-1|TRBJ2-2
TGCGCCAGCAGCCCAGGGGATGGGACCGGGGAGCTGTTTTTT
CASSPGDGTGELFF
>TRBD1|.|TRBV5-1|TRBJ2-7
TGCGCCAGCAGCTCGCCCGGGGACAGCTCCTACGAGCAGTACTTC
CASSSPGDSSYEQYF
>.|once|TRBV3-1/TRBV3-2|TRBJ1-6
TGTGCCAGCAGCCGTTTCAGCTCCTATAATTCACCCCTCCACTTT
CASSRFSSYNSPLHF
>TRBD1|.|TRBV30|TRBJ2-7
TGTGCCTGGAGTGACCCTTGGACAGGCTACGAGCAGTACTTC
CAWSDPWTGYEQYF
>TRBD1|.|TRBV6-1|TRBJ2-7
TGTGCCAGCAGTGACCTCCAAGGACAGGGAATTGATTCGAGGTCCTACGAGCAGTACTTC
CASSDLQGQGIDSRSYEQYF